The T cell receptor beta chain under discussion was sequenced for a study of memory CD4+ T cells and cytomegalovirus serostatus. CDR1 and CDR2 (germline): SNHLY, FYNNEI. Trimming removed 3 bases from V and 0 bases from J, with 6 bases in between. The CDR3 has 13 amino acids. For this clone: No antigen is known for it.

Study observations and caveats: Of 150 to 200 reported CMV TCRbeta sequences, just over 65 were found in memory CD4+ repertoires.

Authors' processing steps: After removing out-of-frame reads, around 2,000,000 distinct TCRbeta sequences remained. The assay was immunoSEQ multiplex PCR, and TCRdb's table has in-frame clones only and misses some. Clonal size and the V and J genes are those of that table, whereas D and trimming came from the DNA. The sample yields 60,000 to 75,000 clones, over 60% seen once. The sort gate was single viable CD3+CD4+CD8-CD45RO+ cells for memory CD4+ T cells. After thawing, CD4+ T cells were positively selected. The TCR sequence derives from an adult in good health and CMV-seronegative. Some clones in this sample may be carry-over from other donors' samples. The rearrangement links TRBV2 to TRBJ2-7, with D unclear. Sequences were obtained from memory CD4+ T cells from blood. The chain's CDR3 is CASSERFSYEQYF. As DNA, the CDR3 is TGTGCCAGCAGTGAGAGGTTCTCCTACGAGCAGTACTTC.